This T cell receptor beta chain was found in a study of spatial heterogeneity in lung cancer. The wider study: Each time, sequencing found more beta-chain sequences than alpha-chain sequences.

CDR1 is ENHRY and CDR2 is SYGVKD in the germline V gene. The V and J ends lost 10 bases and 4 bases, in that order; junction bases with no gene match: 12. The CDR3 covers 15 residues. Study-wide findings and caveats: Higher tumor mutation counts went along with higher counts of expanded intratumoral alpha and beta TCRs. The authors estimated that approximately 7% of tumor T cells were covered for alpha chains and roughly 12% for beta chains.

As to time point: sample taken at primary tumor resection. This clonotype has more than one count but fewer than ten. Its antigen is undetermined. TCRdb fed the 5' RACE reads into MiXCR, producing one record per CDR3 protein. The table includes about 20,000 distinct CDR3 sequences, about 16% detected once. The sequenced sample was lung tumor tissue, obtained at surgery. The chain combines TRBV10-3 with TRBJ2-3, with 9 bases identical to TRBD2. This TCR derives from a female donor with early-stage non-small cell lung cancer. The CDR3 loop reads CASGREASASDTQYF. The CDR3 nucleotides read TGTGCCAGCGGGAGGGAGGCTAGCGCCTCAGATACGCAGTATTTT.